The source of this T cell receptor (beta chain) is a study of shared clonotypes between healthy human individuals. Study-level background: Aged between 18 and 49, the donors were two women and three men.

It was CD45RO-negative cells, positively selected for CCR7, that made up naive CD8 cells, with terminally differentiated effector memory CD45RA+ cells excluded. The CDR3 sequence is 12 residues long. CDR1 is SGHRS and CDR2 is YFSETQ in the germline V gene. The germline V and J ends were trimmed by 4 bases and 6 bases, with 11 bases remaining between them. Assay runs were performed at deep level. Profiled with immunoSEQ multiplex PCR; TCRdb holds only in-frame clones, not every one. The sample has hundreds of thousands of clones, about 92% seen once. This clone was counted only a few times. Antigen unknown. Study results and limitations: A handful of donors shared approximately 5% of their naive CD4 clonotypes.

The sequencing sample was made of naive CD8+ T cells sorted from blood. The sequence derives from a man aged 25 to 40 in good health. The gene calls are TRBV5-1 and TRBJ2-7; D ambiguous. The CDR3 DNA reads as TGCGCCAGCAGCCCGTCCCCGGGCGAGCAGTACTTC. As protein: CASSPSPGEQYF.